This entry concerns a single TCR beta chain. TCRdb keeps only in-frame clones here, not all; method: immunoSEQ multiplex PCR. The data show roughly 2.4 million clones, about 94% seen once. This specimen belongs to a study of shared clonotypes between healthy human individuals. The CDR3 loop spans 16 amino acids. The germline V gene encodes CDR1 SGHTA and CDR2 FQGNSA. Trimming at V came to 5 bases and at J to 6 bases, leaving 12 bases not matched to a gene. The chain carries TRBV7-2 and TRBJ1-2, with 10 bases aligning to TRBD1. Sequencing was performed on naive CD4+ T cells sorted from blood. Subset meaning: CD45RA+ positively selected. The receptor's source is a man between 18 and 35 years old in good health. This chain's CDR3 is CASSKNIRTGGNGYTF. CDR3 bases: TGTGCCAGCAGCAAAAATATTAGGACAGGGGGAAATGGCTACACCTTC.